This T cell receptor (beta chain) was sequenced in a study of T cell responses to AZD1222 COVID-19 vaccine. Across the whole study: Pooling was applied to second doses at about 4 or about 12 weeks. Study outcomes and limitations: Reportedly, nearly half the spike-specific TCRs target unmutated variant regions.

The data were produced by immunoSEQ multiplex PCR, yet TCRdb's version contains in-frame clones alone and is incomplete. The sample includes 130,000 to 150,000 clones, around 92% seen only once; the top ten take 1.5% to 2%. Regarding this clone: Its antigen is undetermined.

The CDR3 has 14 residues. The V end lost 4 bases, the J end lost 0 bases, and 3 bases lay between the germline ends. Germline assignment: CDR1 KGHDR and CDR2 SFDVKD. The sequence was obtained from an adult in good health. The chain couples TRBV24-1 to TRBJ2-6; no firm D call. The starting material was peripheral blood, obtained on day 0 of AZD1222 vaccination. This chain's CDR3 is CATSDASGANVLTF. The DNA of the CDR3 is TGTGCCACCAGTGACGCCTCTGGGGCCAACGTCCTGACTTTC.